These T cell receptor beta chains were read from a single sample in a study of regulatory T cells in long-lasting Graves disease. TCRdb re-called the multiplex PCR reads through MiXCR, storing one row per CDR3 protein. The data show about 430,000 distinct CDR3 sequences, about 21% seen once. The starting material was peripheral blood mononuclear cells (PBMCs), obtained when the disease was refractory, from a patient treated with antithyroid drugs. These receptor sequences come from a female donor with Graves disease. The CDR3 runs from the conserved cysteine through the conserved F or W. Each record gives: clone size, J gene, D gene, V gene, CDR3 DNA, CDR3 protein. D genes are given only for firm matches. Rows may omit the clone size; those that give it use once, few, many or a size class.

clone_size: many
j_call: TRBJ2-5
d_call: TRBD2
v_call: TRBV28
cdr3_nt: TGTGCCAGCAGCCTAACGGGACTAGCGGGAGGCCCTCGGAAGACCCAGTACTTC
cdr3_aa: CASSLTGLAGGPRKTQYF

clone_size: NA
j_call: TRBJ2-1
d_call: TRBD2
v_call: TRBV24-1
cdr3_nt: TGTGCCACCAGTGACCGTAGCGGGAGCTTTAACAATGAGCAGTTCTTC
cdr3_aa: CATSDRSGSFNNEQFF

clone_size: many
j_call: TRBJ2-7
d_call: TRBD1
v_call: TRBV19
cdr3_nt: TGTGCCAGTAGTTCCAGCTGGGACAGCTCCTACGAGCAGTACTTC
cdr3_aa: CASSSSWDSSYEQYF

clone_size: many
j_call: TRBJ1-1
d_call: NA
v_call: TRBV28
cdr3_nt: TGTGCCAGCAGTTTGGGGGTTCTCACTGAAGCTTTCTTT
cdr3_aa: CASSLGVLTEAFF

clone_size: NA
j_call: TRBJ2-7
d_call: NA
v_call: TRBV2
cdr3_nt: TGTGCCAGCAATCCCTTTAGCGGCTCGAGCTCCTACGAGCAGTACTTC
cdr3_aa: CASNPFSGSSSYEQYF

clone_size: NA
j_call: TRBJ2-1
d_call: TRBD2
v_call: TRBV2
cdr3_nt: TGTGCCAGCAGTGAATGGAAGGGCGGGAGTGAGCAGTTCTTC
cdr3_aa: CASSEWKGGSEQFF

clone_size: NA
j_call: TRBJ2-1
d_call: NA
v_call: TRBV6-2/TRBV6-3
cdr3_nt: TGTGCCATACTGGCCTACAATGAGCAGTTCTTC
cdr3_aa: CAILAYNEQFF

clone_size: many
j_call: TRBJ2-2
d_call: TRBD2
v_call: TRBV12-3/TRBV12-4
cdr3_nt: TGTGCCAGCAGTTTTTTTGGGACTACTAGGTCCGGGGAGCTGTTTTTT
cdr3_aa: CASSFFGTTRSGELFF

clone_size: few
j_call: TRBJ1-1
d_call: NA
v_call: TRBV19
cdr3_nt: TGTGCCAGTAGTCCCCACCGGGGGGGCAACACTGAAGCTTTCTTT
cdr3_aa: CASSPHRGGNTEAFF

clone_size: NA
j_call: TRBJ2-7
d_call: NA
v_call: TRBV20-1
cdr3_nt: TGCAGTGCTAGAAGGCGGGATTACGAGCAGTACTTC
cdr3_aa: CSARRRDYEQYF

clone_size: few
j_call: TRBJ1-2
d_call: TRBD1
v_call: TRBV27
cdr3_nt: TGTGCCAGCAGTTCTTTCACTACAGGGGACGGCTACACCTTC
cdr3_aa: CASSSFTTGDGYTF

clone_size: many
j_call: TRBJ2-5
d_call: TRBD2
v_call: TRBV28
cdr3_nt: TGTGCCAGCAGCTTACCACGTCGCGGGGGGGAGACCCAGTACTTC
cdr3_aa: CASSLPRRGGETQYF

clone_size: many
j_call: TRBJ2-6
d_call: TRBD1
v_call: TRBV5-6
cdr3_nt: TGTGCCAGCAGCTCACAGGGGGCTGGGGCCAACGTCCTGACTTTC
cdr3_aa: CASSSQGAGANVLTF

clone_size: many
j_call: TRBJ1-2
d_call: NA
v_call: TRBV15
cdr3_nt: TGTGCCACCAGCAGAGGCCCAGAGTCTAACTATGGCTACACCTTC
cdr3_aa: CATSRGPESNYGYTF

clone_size: NA
j_call: TRBJ2-2
d_call: NA
v_call: TRBV5-1
cdr3_nt: TGCGCCAGCACCTATAGCGGGAACACCGGGGAGCTGTTTTTT
cdr3_aa: CASTYSGNTGELFF

clone_size: many
j_call: TRBJ2-2
d_call: NA
v_call: TRBV12-3/TRBV12-4
cdr3_nt: TGTGCCAGCAGTGGGACGCGGGCCGGGGAGCTGTTTTTT
cdr3_aa: CASSGTRAGELFF

clone_size: few
j_call: TRBJ2-2
d_call: TRBD1
v_call: TRBV15
cdr3_nt: TGTGCCACCAGCAGCTCATGGGACAGGGGGAGCACCGGGGAGCTGTTTTTT
cdr3_aa: CATSSSWDRGSTGELFF

clone_size: NA
j_call: TRBJ2-7
d_call: NA
v_call: TRBV27
cdr3_nt: TGTGCCAGCAGTTTACGCAGGGAAGTGGTCCACGAGCAGTACTTC
cdr3_aa: CASSLRREVVHEQYF

clone_size: NA
j_call: TRBJ2-7
d_call: TRBD1
v_call: TRBV20-1
cdr3_nt: TGCAGTGCTAGAGAGCCAGGGGGCTTCTTCGCAACCTACGAGCAGTACTTC
cdr3_aa: CSAREPGGFFATYEQYF

clone_size: few
j_call: TRBJ2-7
d_call: NA
v_call: TRBV20-1
cdr3_nt: TGCAGTGCGCCGAAGGAGATAGACTACGAGCAGTACTTC
cdr3_aa: CSAPKEIDYEQYF

clone_size: NA
j_call: TRBJ2-7
d_call: NA
v_call: TRBV20-1
cdr3_nt: TGCAGTGCTAGAGACGGTCTCTACTACGAGCAGTACTTC
cdr3_aa: CSARDGLYYEQYF

clone_size: many
j_call: TRBJ1-1
d_call: NA
v_call: TRBV6-1
cdr3_nt: TGTGCCAGCACCCGAGCGGGGGTGAACACTGAAGCTTTCTTT
cdr3_aa: CASTRAGVNTEAFF

clone_size: NA
j_call: TRBJ2-5
d_call: TRBD1
v_call: TRBV5-1
cdr3_nt: TGCGCCACCAGAAGCGAGGGACAGCTCCAAGAGACCCAGTACTTC
cdr3_aa: CATRSEGQLQETQYF

clone_size: NA
j_call: TRBJ2-1
d_call: TRBD2
v_call: TRBV12-3/TRBV12-4
cdr3_nt: TGTGCCAGCACCATCCGGACTAGCGGGAGCTATGAGCAGTTCTTC
cdr3_aa: CASTIRTSGSYEQFF

clone_size: NA
j_call: TRBJ2-2
d_call: TRBD2
v_call: TRBV20-1
cdr3_nt: TGCAGTGCCAAACGAGGTAGCGGGAGGGGCAACACCGGGGAGCTGTTTTTT
cdr3_aa: CSAKRGSGRGNTGELFF

clone_size: few
j_call: TRBJ1-3
d_call: NA
v_call: TRBV19
cdr3_nt: TGTGCCAGTAGCAATCGCGACAAGGGGAACACCATATATTTT
cdr3_aa: CASSNRDKGNTIYF

clone_size: NA
j_call: TRBJ1-5
d_call: NA
v_call: TRBV27
cdr3_nt: TGTGCCAGAACCTCGACAGCTTATCCTAGCAATCAGCCCCAGCATTTT
cdr3_aa: CARTSTAYPSNQPQHF

clone_size: many
j_call: TRBJ1-2
d_call: NA
v_call: TRBV18
cdr3_nt: TGTGCCAGCTCACCGGACACGACCTATGGCTACACCTTC
cdr3_aa: CASSPDTTYGYTF

clone_size: NA
j_call: TRBJ1-2
d_call: NA
v_call: TRBV6-1
cdr3_nt: TGTGCCAGCAGTGAACGAGCGATCCCGTCTAACTATGGCTACACCTTC
cdr3_aa: CASSERAIPSNYGYTF

clone_size: NA
j_call: TRBJ2-7
d_call: TRBD1
v_call: TRBV28
cdr3_nt: TGTGCCAGCAGTTTATCCTCGACAGGGCCCCACGAGCAGTACTTC
cdr3_aa: CASSLSSTGPHEQYF

clone_size: few
j_call: TRBJ1-5
d_call: NA
v_call: TRBV15
cdr3_nt: TGTGCCACCAGCTTACCCGCCAGGGGAAATCAGCCCCAGCATTTT
cdr3_aa: CATSLPARGNQPQHF

clone_size: many
j_call: TRBJ2-7
d_call: NA
v_call: TRBV11-2
cdr3_nt: TGTGCCAGCAGCTTAGATAGGGTAAGCTCCTACGAGCAGTACTTC
cdr3_aa: CASSLDRVSSYEQYF

clone_size: many
j_call: TRBJ1-2
d_call: NA
v_call: TRBV28
cdr3_nt: TGTGCCAGCAGTTTGGTTGGCCAACCATATGGCTACACCTTC
cdr3_aa: CASSLVGQPYGYTF

clone_size: many
j_call: TRBJ2-7
d_call: NA
v_call: TRBV11-2
cdr3_nt: TGTGCCAGCAGCTTAATTTCTCTAGCGAAACCGGGCACCTACGAGCAGTACTTC
cdr3_aa: CASSLISLAKPGTYEQYF

clone_size: many
j_call: TRBJ2-5
d_call: NA
v_call: TRBV20-1
cdr3_nt: TGCAGTGCTAGAGATCACGGGGAGGTTGGGGAGACCCAGTACTTC
cdr3_aa: CSARDHGEVGETQYF

clone_size: many
j_call: TRBJ2-5
d_call: NA
v_call: TRBV6-5
cdr3_nt: TGTGCCAGCAGTTACGTCTGGGCACATCAAGAGACCCAGTACTTC
cdr3_aa: CASSYVWAHQETQYF

clone_size: many
j_call: TRBJ2-4
d_call: NA
v_call: TRBV11-2
cdr3_nt: TGTGCCAGCAGACGACCGGGGACATCCAAAAACATTCAGTACTTC
cdr3_aa: CASRRPGTSKNIQYF

clone_size: many
j_call: TRBJ1-2
d_call: NA
v_call: TRBV28
cdr3_nt: TGTGCCAGCAGTTTGGGAGCCCCCCCTCACAACGCTAACTATGGCTACACCTTC
cdr3_aa: CASSLGAPPHNANYGYTF

clone_size: NA
j_call: TRBJ2-6
d_call: NA
v_call: TRBV27
cdr3_nt: TGTGCCACCGGCACAAGCGCTGGGGCCAACGTCCTGACTTTC
cdr3_aa: CATGTSAGANVLTF

clone_size: once
j_call: TRBJ1-2
d_call: NA
v_call: TRBV28
cdr3_nt: TGTGCCAGCAGTTTGTGGCAGAACTATGGCTACGCCTTC
cdr3_aa: CASSLWQNYGYAF

clone_size: many
j_call: TRBJ2-7
d_call: TRBD1
v_call: TRBV10-3
cdr3_nt: TGTGCCATCAGTGAGGCTATGGGACAGGTGTCCTACGAGCAGTACTTC
cdr3_aa: CAISEAMGQVSYEQYF

clone_size: many
j_call: TRBJ2-2
d_call: NA
v_call: TRBV10-1
cdr3_nt: TGCGCCAGCAGTGAGTCCGTGGTTCCCGGGGAGCTGTTTTTT
cdr3_aa: CASSESVVPGELFF